The clone carrying this T cell receptor beta chain occurred many times. The antigen remains undetermined. This record comes from a study of molecular identifiers for immune sequencing clone quantification. Study observations and caveats: It was shown that clones above 20 RNA copies held over 97% of effector molecules, but under 1% in naive cells.

The V gene's germline CDR1 is MNHEY and CDR2 SVGAGI. The length of the CDR3 is 14 residues. Trimming left V 6 bases short and J 9 bases short, with 17 bases between. It was with previously described methods and listed TCR primers that bulk TCR libraries were made. TCRdb independently ran MiXCR on the PCR reads; one entry per CDR3 protein. In the table there are 350,000 or so distinct CDR3 sequences, 20% to 25% of which are singletons. The receptor's source is a human donor in good health. Some libraries in this study had Jurkat cell RNA spiked in. The chain recombines TRBV6-5 with TRBJ2-2, with D maybe TRBD2 (6 bases). Material for sequencing was naive CD8+ T cells from blood, with Jurkat cell RNA spiked in. Stated subset: FACS-sorted CD8+CD4-CCR7+CD45RA+ naive T cells. CDR3 nucleotide sequence: TGTGCCAGCAGGGTCTCCGGGACTCCCTGGGAGCTGTTTTTT. This sequence encodes CASRVSGTPWELFF.